This TCR beta chain is drawn from a study of CXCR3-negative and CXCR3-positive naive CD8 T cells. Study-wide results and limits: Naive cells positive for CXCR3 carried more hydrophobic TRB CDR3s than CXCR3-negative ones. Memory CD8+ cells showed much lower diversity, while both naive subsets displayed comparably high diversity.

Comments on this clonotype: What it binds is not known.

All TRB cDNA libraries came from 5' RACE performed with UMI labels. Reprocessing the 5' RACE reads, TCRdb reports a single entry for every CDR3 protein and omits DNA. The sample's table shows roughly 140,000 distinct CDR3 sequences. Sample: naive CXCR3+ CD8+ T cells from blood. Subset specified: CD45RO-CCR7+CD27+CD95- naive CD8+ T cells expressing CXCR3 (TNR3+). This TCR was sampled from a human donor in good health. Some clones in this sample may be carry-over from other donors' samples.

The CDR3 is CTSSRFGGNQPQHF. This chain links TRBV1 with TRBJ1-5. TRBV1 is annotated as a pseudogene. This CDR3 has 14 residues.